One sample yielded the 11 T cell receptor beta chains listed below, sequenced in a study of Tregs in tolerant kidney transplant recipients. Libraries were prepared by immunoSEQ multiplex PCR; TCRdb keeps only in-frame clonotypes and omits some of them. The data contain 84,000 or so clones, roughly 93% of them seen just once; the ten biggest clones take up around 1.6%. The nonmyeloablative bone marrow transplants came from related graft donors, with transient mixed chimerism. The sequencing used CD4+ T cells from blood (PBMCs), collected 12 months after the transplant. The source of these receptors is a human patient who received a combined kidney and bone marrow transplant. These T cells may partly come from the graft donor.

CDR3 region: CASSQIAESSYEQYF. The CDR3 nucleotides read TGTGCCAGCTCACAGATAGCGGAGAGCTCCTACGAGCAGTACTTC. The J gene is TRBJ2-7, the V gene TRBV18, with D possibly matching TRBD2 (6 bases). This CDR3 spans 15 amino acids. The V gene's germline CDR1 is KGHSH and CDR2 LQKENI. V lost 4 bases, J lost 0 bases, and 13 bases lay in between.

This clone showed up just once. The genes are TRBV30 and TRBJ2-7; D is undetermined. CDR1 and CDR2 (germline): GTSNPN, SVGIG (reference sequence). CDR3 size: 14 residues. Trimming removed 0 bases at V and 2 bases at J, with 11 bases between. CDR3 DNA: TGTGCCTGGAGTGTAGTCAGAAAAACCTACGAGCAGTACTTC. It yields the protein CAWSVVRKTYEQYF.

This chain uses TRBV19 with TRBJ2-5; TRBD2 matches at 10 bases. Germline assignment: CDR1 LNHDA and CDR2 SQIVND (reference sequence). V dropped 1 base and J dropped 4; count of bases not matched to a gene: 3. This CDR3 is built from 15 residues. The CDR3 sequence: CASSIASGRRETQYF. CDR3 DNA: TGTGCCAGTAGTATAGCTAGCGGGAGACGAGAGACCCAGTACTTC.

The chain couples TRBV14 to TRBJ2-5; 10 nucleotides align to TRBD2. J gave up 4 bases and V 3 bases, and 11 bases lay outside the gene matches. CDR3 size: 17 residues. The germline V gene has CDR1 SGHDN and CDR2 FVKESK. The chain's CDR3 is CASSHLRTSGIGETQYF. The CDR3 DNA follows: TGTGCCAGCAGCCACCTCCGGACTAGCGGCATAGGAGAGACCCAGTACTTC. The full variable domain, completed using reference TRBV14 and TRBJ2-5, is EAGVTQFPSHSVIEKGQTVTLRCDPISGHDNLYWYRRVMGKEIKFLLHFVKESKQDESGMPNNRFLAERTGGTYSTLKVQPAELEDSGVYFCASSHLRTSGIGETQYFGPGTRLLVL.

This chain connects TRBV19 to TRBJ2-2; a weak D match, TRBD1 (6 bases). CDR1 LNHDA and CDR2 SQIVND come from the germline V gene (reference sequence). V was trimmed by 5 bases and J by 8 bases, leaving 12 bases between them. The CDR3 is 13 amino acids. CDR3 residues: CASSRATGGELFF. CDR3 in DNA: TGTGCCAGTAGTCGGGCCACAGGGGGGGAGCTGTTTTTT.

The chain uses TRBV7-3 and TRBJ2-1; the match to TRBD2 covers 14 bases. CDR1 SGHTA and CDR2 FQGTGA come from the germline V gene. The CDR3 spans 16 residues. V gave up 0 bases and J gave up 6 bases; unmatched junction bases: 1. CDR3 in amino acids: CASSLTGLAGVNEQFF. The CDR3 region has the DNA TGTGCCAGCAGCTTAACGGGACTAGCGGGGGTCAATGAGCAGTTCTTC. Together with reference TRBV7-3 and TRBJ2-1, the CDR3 gives the full variable domain: GAGVSQTPSNKVTEKGKYVELRCDPISGHTALYWYRQSLGQGPEFLIYFQGTGAADDSGLPNDRFFAVRPEGSVSTLKIQRTERGDSAVYLCASSLTGLAGVNEQFFGPGTRLTVL.

The J gene is TRBJ2-1, the V gene TRBV4-2, with 7 bases lining up with TRBD1. The V gene's germline CDR1 is LGHNA and CDR2 YNFKEQ. The CDR3 has 16 amino acids. V was clipped by 4 bases and J by 4 bases; unmatched bases: 10. CDR3 DNA sequence: TGTGCCAGCAGCCCCCAGGGGGTCGACGGGTACAATGAGCAGTTCTTC. Translated, it gives CASSPQGVDGYNEQFF.

The V call is TRBV20-1, the J call TRBJ2-3, with D unresolved. Germline V gives CDR1 DFQATT, CDR2 SNEGSKA (reference sequence). The V gene lost 3 bases and the J gene lost 15 bases, with 13 bases spanning the gap. The CDR3 is 10 amino acids. CDR3 residues: CSASTVGGYF. The CDR3 DNA reads as TGCAGTGCTAGCACCGTCGGCGGTTATTTT.

The V and J genes are TRBV27 and TRBJ2-3, with D hard to call. V was pared by 3 bases and J by 0 bases, with 10 bases between. The CDR3 contains 15 residues. Germline V gene lookup returns CDR1 MNHEY and CDR2 SMNVEV (reference sequence). The CDR3 loop reads CASSFLLSSTDTQYF. The DNA of the CDR3 is TGTGCCAGCAGTTTTCTACTTTCTAGCACAGATACGCAGTATTTT.

V is TRBV18 and J is TRBJ2-3; tentative D call: TRBD2 (5 bases). Per germline, CDR1 KGHSH and CDR2 LQKENI. V lost 2 bases, J lost 2 bases, and 11 bases lay in between. This CDR3 spans 15 amino acids. The CDR3 nucleotides read TGTGCCAGCTCACCATTGACTACGACCACAGATACGCAGTATTTT. It yields the protein CASSPLTTTTDTQYF.

For this clone: In the same sample, other DNA sequences code for this CDR3. This chain connects TRBV27 to TRBJ1-2, with 9 bases that match TRBD1. CDR1 and CDR2 (germline): MNHEY, SMNVEV (reference sequence). The CDR3 has 13 residues. V was clipped by 4 bases and J by 3 bases; unmatched bases: 0. CDR3 protein: CASSWTGDYGYTF. In DNA form, the CDR3 reads TGTGCCAGCAGTTGGACAGGGGACTATGGCTACACCTTC.